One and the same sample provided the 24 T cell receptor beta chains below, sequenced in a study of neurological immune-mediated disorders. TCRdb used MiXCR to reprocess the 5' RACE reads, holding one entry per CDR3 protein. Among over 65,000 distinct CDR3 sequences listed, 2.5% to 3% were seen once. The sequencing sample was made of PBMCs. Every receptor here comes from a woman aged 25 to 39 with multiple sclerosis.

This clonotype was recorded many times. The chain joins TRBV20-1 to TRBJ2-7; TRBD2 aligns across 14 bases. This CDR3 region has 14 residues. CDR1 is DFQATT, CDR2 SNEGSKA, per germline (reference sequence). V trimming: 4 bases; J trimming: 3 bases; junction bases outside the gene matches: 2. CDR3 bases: TGCAGTGCTAAGACTAGCGGGAGGGTCTACGAGCAGTACTTC. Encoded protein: CSAKTSGRVYEQYF.

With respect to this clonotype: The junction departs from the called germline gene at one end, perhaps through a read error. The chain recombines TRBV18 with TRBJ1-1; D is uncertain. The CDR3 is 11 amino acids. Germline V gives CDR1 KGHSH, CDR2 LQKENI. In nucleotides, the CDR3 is TGTGACAGCTCAATAAACACTGAAGCTTTCTTT. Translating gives CDSSINTEAFF.

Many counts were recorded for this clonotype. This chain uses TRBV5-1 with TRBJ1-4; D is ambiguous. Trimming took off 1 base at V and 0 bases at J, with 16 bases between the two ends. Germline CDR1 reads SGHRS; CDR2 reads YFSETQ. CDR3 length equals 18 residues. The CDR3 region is CASSLYFRGSATNEKLFF. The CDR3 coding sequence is TGCGCCAGCAGCTTGTACTTCCGGGGTTCCGCAACTAATGAAAAACTGTTTTTT. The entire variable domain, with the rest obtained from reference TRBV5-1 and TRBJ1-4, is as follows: KAGVTQTPRYLIKTRGQQVTLSCSPISGHRSVSWYQQTPGQGLQFLFEYFSETQRNKGNFPGRFSGRQFSNSRSEMNVSTLELGDSALYLCASSLYFRGSATNEKLFFGSGTQLSVL.

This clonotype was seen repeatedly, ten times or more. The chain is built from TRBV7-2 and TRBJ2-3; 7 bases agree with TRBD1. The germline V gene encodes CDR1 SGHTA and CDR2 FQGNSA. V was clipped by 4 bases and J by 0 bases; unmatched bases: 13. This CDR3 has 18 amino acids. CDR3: CASSSSYRGVRSTDTQYF. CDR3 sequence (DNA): TGTGCCAGCAGCTCTAGTTACAGGGGCGTGAGGAGCACAGATACGCAGTATTTT.

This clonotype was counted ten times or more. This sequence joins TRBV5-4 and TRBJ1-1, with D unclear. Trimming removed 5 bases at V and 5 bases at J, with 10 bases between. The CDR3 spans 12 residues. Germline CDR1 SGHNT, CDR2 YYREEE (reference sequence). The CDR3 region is CASSSGLTEAFF. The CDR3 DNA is TGTGCCAGCAGTTCCGGACTGACTGAAGCTTTCTTT. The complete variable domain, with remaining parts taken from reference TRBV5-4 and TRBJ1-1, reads ETGVTQSPTHLIKTRGQQVTLRCSSQSGHNTVSWYQQALGQGPQFIFQYYREEENGRGNFPPRFSGLQFPNYSSELNVNALELDDSALYLCASSSGLTEAFFGQGTRLTVV.

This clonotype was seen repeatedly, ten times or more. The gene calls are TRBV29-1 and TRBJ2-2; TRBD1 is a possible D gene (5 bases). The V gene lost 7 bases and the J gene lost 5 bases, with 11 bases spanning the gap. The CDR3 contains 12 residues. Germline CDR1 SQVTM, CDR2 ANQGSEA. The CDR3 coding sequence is TGCAGCGGTATGGGGCTGACCGGGGAGCTGTTTTTT. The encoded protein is CSGMGLTGELFF.

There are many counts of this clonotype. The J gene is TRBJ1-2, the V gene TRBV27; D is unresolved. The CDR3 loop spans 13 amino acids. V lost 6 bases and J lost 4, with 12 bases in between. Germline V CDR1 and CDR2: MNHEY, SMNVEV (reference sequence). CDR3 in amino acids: CASSPGNLYGYTF. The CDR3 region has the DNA TGTGCCAGCAGCCCGGGAAACCTCTATGGCTACACCTTC.

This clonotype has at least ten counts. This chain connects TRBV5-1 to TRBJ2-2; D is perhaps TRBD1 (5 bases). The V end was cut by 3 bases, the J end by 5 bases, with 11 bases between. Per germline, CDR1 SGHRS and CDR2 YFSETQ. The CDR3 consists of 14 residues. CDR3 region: CASSSGQPTGELFF. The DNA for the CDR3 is TGCGCCAGCAGCTCCGGACAACCAACCGGGGAGCTGTTTTTT.

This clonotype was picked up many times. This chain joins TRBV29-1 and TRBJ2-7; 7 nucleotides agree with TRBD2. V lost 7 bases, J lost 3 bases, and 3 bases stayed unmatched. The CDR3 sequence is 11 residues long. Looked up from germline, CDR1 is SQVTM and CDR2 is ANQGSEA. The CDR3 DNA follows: TGCAGCGCACCGGGGGGCTACGAGCAGTACTTC. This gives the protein CSAPGGYEQYF.

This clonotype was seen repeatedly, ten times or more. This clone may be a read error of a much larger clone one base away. CDR3 loop: CASSQEGREEIQYF. CDR3 nucleotides: TGTGCCAGCAGCCAAGAGGGCCGAGAAGAAATTCAGTACTTC. This chain uses TRBV4-2 with TRBJ2-4; D call uncertain. The CDR3 is made up of 14 amino acids. V was trimmed by 0 bases and J by 10 bases, leaving 13 bases between them. CDR1 LGHNA and CDR2 YNFKEQ come from the germline V gene.

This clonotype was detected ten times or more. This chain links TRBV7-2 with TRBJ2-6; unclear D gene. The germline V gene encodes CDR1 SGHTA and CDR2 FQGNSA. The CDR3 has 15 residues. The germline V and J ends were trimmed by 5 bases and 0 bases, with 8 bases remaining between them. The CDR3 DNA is TGTGCCAGCAGCCCCCGCAGCTCTGGGGCCAACGTCCTGACTTTC. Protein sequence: CASSPRSSGANVLTF. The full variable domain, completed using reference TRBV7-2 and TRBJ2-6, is GAGVSQSPSNKVTEKGKDVELRCDPISGHTALYWYRQSLGQGLEFLIYFQGNSAPDKSGLPSDRFSAERTGGSVSTLTIQRTQQEDSAVYLCASSPRSSGANVLTFGAGSRLTVL.

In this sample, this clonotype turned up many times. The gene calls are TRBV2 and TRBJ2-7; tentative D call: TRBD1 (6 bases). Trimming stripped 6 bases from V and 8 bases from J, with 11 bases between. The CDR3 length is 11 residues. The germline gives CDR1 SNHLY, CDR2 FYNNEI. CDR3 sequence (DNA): TGTGCCAGCAGCGGGACACCGAAGCAGTACTTC. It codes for CASSGTPKQYF.

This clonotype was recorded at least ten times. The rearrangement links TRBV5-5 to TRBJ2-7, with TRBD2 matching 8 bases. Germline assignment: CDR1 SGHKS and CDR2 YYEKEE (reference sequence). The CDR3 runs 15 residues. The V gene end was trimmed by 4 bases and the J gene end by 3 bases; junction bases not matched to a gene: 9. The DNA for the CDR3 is TGTGCCAGCAGCCCTACGAAGCGGGAGTTCTACGAGCAGTACTTC. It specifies CASSPTKREFYEQYF. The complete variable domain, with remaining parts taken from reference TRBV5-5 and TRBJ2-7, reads DAGVTQSPTHLIKTRGQQVTLRCSPISGHKSVSWYQQVLGQGPQFIFQYYEKEERGRGNFPDRFSARQFPNYSSELNVNALLLGDSALYLCASSPTKREFYEQYFGPGTRLTVT.

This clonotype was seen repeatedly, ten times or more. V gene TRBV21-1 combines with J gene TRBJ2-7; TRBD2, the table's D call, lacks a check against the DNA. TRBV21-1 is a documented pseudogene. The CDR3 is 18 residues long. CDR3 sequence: CASSTKEHARSPSYEQYF. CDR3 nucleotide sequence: TGTGCCAGCAGCACTAAAGAGCATGCTAGGTCCCCTTCCTACGAGCAGTACTTC.

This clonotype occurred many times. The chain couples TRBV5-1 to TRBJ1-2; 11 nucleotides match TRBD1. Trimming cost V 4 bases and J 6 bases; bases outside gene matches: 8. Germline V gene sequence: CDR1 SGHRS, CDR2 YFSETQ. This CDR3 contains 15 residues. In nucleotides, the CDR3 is TGCGCCAGCAGCGCGGGACAGGGGGGACCCGATGGCTACACCTTC. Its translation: CASSAGQGGPDGYTF.

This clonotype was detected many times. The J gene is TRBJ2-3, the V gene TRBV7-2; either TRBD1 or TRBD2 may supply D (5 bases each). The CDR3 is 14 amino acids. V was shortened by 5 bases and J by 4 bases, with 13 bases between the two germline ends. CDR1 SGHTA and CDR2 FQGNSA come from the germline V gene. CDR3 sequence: CASSLRDAADTQYF. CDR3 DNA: TGTGCCAGCAGCCTCCGGGACGCCGCAGATACGCAGTATTTT. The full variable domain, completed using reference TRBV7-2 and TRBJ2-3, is GAGVSQSPSNKVTEKGKDVELRCDPISGHTALYWYRQSLGQGLEFLIYFQGNSAPDKSGLPSDRFSAERTGGSVSTLTIQRTQQEDSAVYLCASSLRDAADTQYFGPGTRLTVL.

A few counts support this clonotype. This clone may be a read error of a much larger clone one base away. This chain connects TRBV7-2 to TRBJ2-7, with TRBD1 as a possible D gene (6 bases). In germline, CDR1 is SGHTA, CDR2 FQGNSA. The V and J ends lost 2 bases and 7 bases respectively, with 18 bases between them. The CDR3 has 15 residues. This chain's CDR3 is CASSLMGTREPEQYF. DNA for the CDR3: TGTGCCAGCAGCTTAATGGGGACACGAGAACCTGAGCAGTACTTC. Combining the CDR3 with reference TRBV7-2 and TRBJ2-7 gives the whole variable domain GAGVSQSPSNKVTEKGKDVELRCDPISGHTALYWYRQSLGQGLEFLIYFQGNSAPDKSGLPSDRFSAERTGGSVSTLTIQRTQQEDSAVYLCASSLMGTREPEQYFGPGTRLTVT.

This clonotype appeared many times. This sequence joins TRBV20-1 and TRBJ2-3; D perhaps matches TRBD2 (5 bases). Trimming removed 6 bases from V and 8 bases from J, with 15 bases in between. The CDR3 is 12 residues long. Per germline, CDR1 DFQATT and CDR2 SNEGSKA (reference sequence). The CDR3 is CSASRGPATQYF. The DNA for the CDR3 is TGCAGTGCGAGCCGAGGGCCGGCTACGCAGTATTTT.

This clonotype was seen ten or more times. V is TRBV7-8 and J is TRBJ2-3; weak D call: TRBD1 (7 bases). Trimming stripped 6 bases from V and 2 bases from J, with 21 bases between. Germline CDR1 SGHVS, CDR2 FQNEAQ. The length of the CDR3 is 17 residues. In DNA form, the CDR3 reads TGTGCCAGCAGTTCCCCCCAGGGGGGAGTAGTCACAGATACGCAGTATTTT. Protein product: CASSSPQGGVVTDTQYF.

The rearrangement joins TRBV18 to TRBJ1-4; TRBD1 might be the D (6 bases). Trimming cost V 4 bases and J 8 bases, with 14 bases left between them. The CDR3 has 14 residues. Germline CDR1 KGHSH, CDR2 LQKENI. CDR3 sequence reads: CASSLGQGIEKLFF. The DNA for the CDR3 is TGTGCCAGCTCACTTGGCCAGGGGATCGAAAAACTGTTTTTT.

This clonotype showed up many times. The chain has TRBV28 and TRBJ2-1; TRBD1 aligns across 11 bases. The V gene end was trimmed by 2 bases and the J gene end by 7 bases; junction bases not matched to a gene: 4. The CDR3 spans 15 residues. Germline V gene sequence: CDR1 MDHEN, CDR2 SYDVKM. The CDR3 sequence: CASSLRTGGQNEQFF. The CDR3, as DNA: TGTGCCAGCAGTTTAAGGACAGGGGGCCAGAATGAGCAGTTCTTC.

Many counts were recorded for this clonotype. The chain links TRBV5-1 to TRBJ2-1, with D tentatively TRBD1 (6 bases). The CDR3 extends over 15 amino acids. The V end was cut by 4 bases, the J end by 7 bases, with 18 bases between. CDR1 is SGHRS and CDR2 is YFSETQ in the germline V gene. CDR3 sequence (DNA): TGCGCCAGCAGCCGGGGCCCCCTGACAGGTAATGAGCAGTTCTTC. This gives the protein CASSRGPLTGNEQFF.

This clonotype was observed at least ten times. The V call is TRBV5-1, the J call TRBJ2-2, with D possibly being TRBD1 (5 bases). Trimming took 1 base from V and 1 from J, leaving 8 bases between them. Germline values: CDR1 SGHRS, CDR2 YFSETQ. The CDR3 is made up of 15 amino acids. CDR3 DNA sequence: TGCGCCAGCAGCTTGTTTACAGGGAACACCGGGGAGCTGTTTTTT. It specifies CASSLFTGNTGELFF.

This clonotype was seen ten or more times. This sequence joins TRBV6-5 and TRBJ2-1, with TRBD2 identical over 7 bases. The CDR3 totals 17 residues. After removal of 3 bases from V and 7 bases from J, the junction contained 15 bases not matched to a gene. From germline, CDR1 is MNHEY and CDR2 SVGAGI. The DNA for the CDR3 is TGTGCCAGCAGTTATGGGTTTAGCGGGTTCATAGGTAATGAGCAGTTCTTC. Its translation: CASSYGFSGFIGNEQFF.